The 25 T cell receptor beta chains below come from one sample, sequenced in a study of blood T cell repertoires in COVID-19. The data were produced by immunoSEQ multiplex PCR, yet TCRdb's version contains in-frame clones alone and is incomplete. The sample lists about 120,000 clones, 88% occurring once. The sequenced sample consisted of peripheral blood. The receptors shown here come from a woman in her fifties or sixties with active or convalescent COVID-19.

V is TRBV3-1 (or the pseudogene TRBV3-2) and J is TRBJ2-1; 7 bases are a match to TRBD2. The V gene end was trimmed by 4 bases and the J gene end by 3 bases; junction bases not matched to a gene: 12. This CDR3 comprises 17 residues. The germline V gene encodes CDR1 LGHDT and CDR2 YNNKEL (reference sequence). CDR3 sequence (DNA): TGTGCCAGCAGCCTCCGTCAGCTGGCTAGCGGCTACAATGAGCAGTTCTTC. It is translated as CASSLRQLASGYNEQFF.

This chain connects TRBV28 to TRBJ2-2; 12 bases are shared with TRBD2. The CDR3 runs 16 residues. Trimming took 6 bases from V and 3 from J; bases not matched to a gene: 5. The germline V gene has CDR1 MDHEN and CDR2 SYDVKM. The CDR3 protein is CASRTGLAGYTGELFF. The CDR3, as DNA: TGTGCCAGCAGGACCGGACTAGCGGGATACACCGGGGAGCTGTTTTTT.

V gene TRBV10-3 combines with J gene TRBJ2-1; 11 positions match TRBD1. Germline V gene lookup returns CDR1 ENHRY and CDR2 SYGVKD. The CDR3 sequence is 16 residues long. The junction had 9 bases not matched to a gene; V was cut back by 7 bases and J by 4 bases. The chain's CDR3 is CAITEKWDRGYNEQFF. DNA for the CDR3: TGTGCCATCACCGAGAAGTGGGACAGGGGGTACAATGAGCAGTTCTTC.

The chain combines TRBV10-1 with TRBJ2-2, with TRBD1 as a possible D gene (6 bases). Trimming shortened V by 8 bases and J by 3 bases, and 22 bases separated the two germline ends. CDR3 length: 17 amino acids. Per the germline V gene, CDR1 is WNHNN and CDR2 is SYGVQD (reference sequence). CDR3 amino acids: CASEPQQGYIHTGELFF. CDR3 DNA: TGCGCCAGCGAACCCCAACAGGGTTATATTCACACCGGGGAGCTGTTTTTT.

The chain links TRBV4-3 to TRBJ2-7, with D maybe TRBD1 (5 bases). The V gene lost 0 bases and the J gene lost 6 bases, with 12 bases spanning the gap. CDR1 and CDR2 from the germline V gene are LGHNA and YSLEER. The CDR3 consists of 14 residues. The CDR3 region has the DNA TGCGCCAGCAGCCAAGAGGTCAGGGCTTCCGAGCAGTACTTC. This encodes CASSQEVRASEQYF.

V usage is TRBV4-2 and J usage is TRBJ2-5; weak D call: TRBD2 (6 bases). V was shortened by 1 base and J by 2 bases, with 8 bases between the two germline ends. This CDR3 is built from 14 residues. Germline assignment: CDR1 LGHNA and CDR2 YNFKEQ. CDR3 region: CASSQGTIQETQYF. The CDR3 coding sequence is TGTGCCAGCAGCCAAGGGACTATACAAGAGACCCAGTACTTC.

The rearrangement links TRBV6-5 to TRBJ1-6; a possible D gene is TRBD1 (6 bases). The CDR3 is 13 amino acids. Germline V gene sequence: CDR1 MNHEY, CDR2 SVGAGI. Trimming removed 6 bases at V and 6 bases at J, with 9 bases between. DNA of the CDR3: TGTGCCAGCAGGATGGACAGTAATTCACCCCTCCACTTT. Amino acid sequence: CASRMDSNSPLHF.

This chain uses TRBV4-2 with TRBJ2-1, with unresolved D. Per germline, CDR1 LGHNA and CDR2 YNFKEQ. This CDR3 spans 14 amino acids. V was pared by 1 base and J by 3 bases, with 7 bases between. The CDR3: CASSQVGGYNEQFF. In nucleotides, the CDR3 is TGTGCCAGCAGCCAAGTCGGCGGCTACAATGAGCAGTTCTTC.

This CDR3 is CASSDFGQANYGYTF. As DNA, the CDR3 is TGTGCCAGCAGTGATTTCGGACAGGCTAACTATGGCTACACCTTC. The chain uses TRBV6-1 and TRBJ1-2, with 7 bases matching TRBD1. V gave up 3 bases and J gave up 0 bases; unmatched junction bases: 4. This CDR3 spans 15 amino acids. In germline, CDR1 is MNHNS, CDR2 SASEGT.

This clone has a handful of counts. The J gene is TRBJ1-2, the V gene TRBV2, with D tentatively TRBD1 (6 bases). The length of the CDR3 is 13 residues. CDR1 is SNHLY and CDR2 is FYNNEI in the germline V gene. Trimming removed 6 bases at V and 2 bases at J, with 10 bases between. The CDR3 here is CASRRTANYGYTF. Here the CDR3 DNA reads TGTGCCAGCAGGAGGACAGCCAACTATGGCTACACCTTC.

This chain joins TRBV28 and TRBJ1-6; D ambiguous. CDR3 length equals 14 residues. V was pared by 7 bases and J by 0 bases, with 7 bases between. Germline CDR1 is MDHEN and CDR2 is SYDVKM. CDR3 nucleotide sequence: TGTGCCAGCAACCGACACTCCTATAATTCACCCCTCCACTTT. Protein product: CASNRHSYNSPLHF.

This sequence joins TRBV10-3 and TRBJ2-5; no reliable D call. Germline V lookup: CDR1 ENHRY, CDR2 SYGVKD. The CDR3 totals 19 residues. Trimming took off 3 bases at V and 2 bases at J, with 25 bases between the two ends. The CDR3 DNA reads TGTGCCATCAGTGATGCGGCCTGGAGAGAAAGTCACACACAAGAGACCCAGTACTTC. Its protein is CAISDAAWRESHTQETQYF.

V usage is TRBV4-1 and J usage is TRBJ1-2; 8 nucleotides align to TRBD1. The V gene's germline CDR1 is MGHRA and CDR2 YSYEKL. CDR3 length equals 15 residues. Trimming removed 8 bases from V and 3 bases from J; junction bases left unmatched: 11. The CDR3 nucleotides are TGCGCCAGCCGTCGGACAGGGATGCGGGACTATGGCTACACCTTC. Translating it yields CASRRTGMRDYGYTF.

The gene calls are TRBV15 and TRBJ2-2, with 7 bases that match TRBD1. Germline CDR1 reads LNHNV; CDR2 reads YYDKDF (reference sequence). The J segment lost 3 bases and the V segment lost 5 bases, leaving 6 bases of the junction unmatched. The CDR3 runs 15 residues. CDR3 sequence: CATSAGQGDTGELFF. DNA for the CDR3: TGTGCCACCAGCGCGGGTCAGGGGGACACCGGGGAGCTGTTTTTT.

CDR3 loop: CASSQRVAGSQETQYF. CDR3 sequence (DNA): TGTGCCAGCAGCCAGAGAGTAGCGGGCTCACAAGAGACCCAGTACTTC. J is TRBJ2-5 and V is TRBV14; 7 positions match TRBD2. The CDR3 runs to 16 residues. The trim removed 3 bases at V and 2 bases at J, leaving 9 bases unmatched. The germline V gene encodes CDR1 SGHDN and CDR2 FVKESK.

The sample holds one count of this clone. V gene TRBV28 combines with J gene TRBJ1-1; D call uncertain. The V end was cut by 6 bases, the J end by 0 bases, with 5 bases between. The CDR3 covers 12 residues. The germline V gene encodes CDR1 MDHEN and CDR2 SYDVKM. The CDR3 loop is CASSLLNTEAFF. The CDR3 DNA is TGTGCCAGCAGCCTTTTGAACACTGAAGCTTTCTTT.

Only one count was recorded for this clone. For the CDR3, the DNA is TGTGCCAGCCGGGAGGAATCCCCTGGGGCCAACGTCCTGACTTTC. Its protein product is CASREESPGANVLTF. The genes are TRBV28 and TRBJ2-6; TRBD2 matches 7 bases. The trim removed 8 bases at V and 2 bases at J, leaving 6 bases unmatched. The germline V gene has CDR1 MDHEN and CDR2 SYDVKM. This CDR3 spans 15 amino acids.

This sequence joins TRBV9 and TRBJ2-1; 7 positions match TRBD1. V lost 3 bases to trimming and J lost 7 bases; unmatched junction nucleotides: 4. The CDR3 sequence is 13 residues long. Per the germline V gene, CDR1 is SGDLS and CDR2 is YYNGEE. The chain's CDR3 is CASSETGRNEQFF. Here the CDR3 DNA reads TGTGCCAGCAGCGAGACAGGGAGAAATGAGCAGTTCTTC. The whole variable domain, remainder taken from reference TRBV9 and TRBJ2-1, is DSGVTQTPKHLITATGQRVTLRCSPRSGDLSVYWYQQSLDQGLQFLIQYYNGEERAKGNILERFSAQQFPDLHSELNLSSLELGDSALYFCASSETGRNEQFFGPGTRLTVL.

This rearrangement joins TRBV25-1 to TRBJ2-3; 14 bases are a match to TRBD2. V trimming: 4 bases; J trimming: 0 bases; junction bases outside the gene matches: 6. Germline V gene lookup returns CDR1 MGHDK and CDR2 SYGVNS. This CDR3 spans 18 amino acids. The CDR3 coding sequence is TGTGCCAGCAGTGGGGGGACTAGCGGGGGACGAAGCACAGATACGCAGTATTTT. Translation: CASSGGTSGGRSTDTQYF.

V is TRBV30 and J is TRBJ2-5; TRBD2 matches at 7 bases. The CDR3 has 15 amino acids. CDR1 GTSNPN and CDR2 SVGIG come from the germline V gene (reference sequence). V gave up 5 bases and J gave up 7 bases; unmatched junction bases: 16. This CDR3 is CAWAYLAARGGTQYF. The CDR3 DNA reads as TGTGCCTGGGCATACTTAGCGGCCCGCGGGGGGACCCAGTACTTC.

V is TRBV2 and J is TRBJ2-7; 9 bases match TRBD1. Germline CDR1 and CDR2: SNHLY and FYNNEI. The CDR3 loop spans 15 amino acids. J gave up 7 bases and V 4 bases, and 11 bases lay outside the gene matches. The CDR3 protein is CASSAGQGRLREQYF. CDR3 coding DNA: TGTGCCAGCAGTGCCGGACAGGGGCGACTACGAGAGCAGTACTTC.

This clone appeared a few times. The chain is built from TRBV28 and TRBJ1-1, with 7 bases fitting TRBD1. Germline V gene lookup returns CDR1 MDHEN and CDR2 SYDVKM. This CDR3 is 15 amino acids long. Unmatched junction bases numbered 10, after V lost 6 bases and J lost 3 bases. CDR3 coding DNA: TGTGCCAGCAGCCTTACAGGGGAGGTGGACACTGAAGCTTTCTTT. It translates to CASSLTGEVDTEAFF.

This clone was observed a single time. The chain links TRBV7-3 to TRBJ2-5; D perhaps matches TRBD1 (6 bases). The CDR3 runs to 16 residues. Germline CDR1 is SGHTA and CDR2 is FQGTGA. Trimming took 5 bases from V and 5 from J, leaving 21 bases between them. This chain's CDR3 is CASSQMGWGRGETQYF. The CDR3 bases are TGTGCCAGCAGCCAAATGGGCTGGGGGCGTGGGGAGACCCAGTACTTC.

CDR3 in amino acids: CAISVRQNTEAFF. The CDR3 DNA reads TGTGCCATCAGTGTTAGACAGAACACTGAAGCTTTCTTT. The V gene is TRBV10-3, the J gene TRBJ1-1; D is unclear. Trimming removed 4 bases at V and 1 base at J, with 7 bases between. Germline V CDR1 and CDR2: ENHRY, SYGVKD. This CDR3 contains 13 residues.

V usage is TRBV6-5 and J usage is TRBJ2-7; 9 bases line up with TRBD1. The junction had 6 bases not matched to a gene; V was cut back by 5 bases and J by 1 base. This CDR3 region has 15 residues. In germline, CDR1 is MNHEY, CDR2 SVGAGI. This CDR3 is CASSTGQGPSYEQYF. The CDR3 DNA follows: TGTGCCAGCAGTACCGGACAGGGGCCATCCTACGAGCAGTACTTC.